The next 30 T cell receptor beta chains were all read from a single sample in a study of blood T cell repertoires in COVID-19. Only in-frame clones appear in the TCRdb table, and some are missing; sequencing was by immunoSEQ multiplex PCR. The sample has 150,000 to 200,000 clones; 84% are singletons. The sequenced sample was peripheral blood. The receptors shown here come from an older woman with COVID-19, enrolled during active disease.

This clone was seen only once. DNA of the CDR3: TGTGCCAGCACCGGGGGTGGGGTTGCAAATTCACCCCTCCACTTT. Protein: CASTGGGVANSPLHF. The V gene is TRBV28, the J gene TRBJ1-6; tentatively, D is TRBD1 (5 bases). V lost 7 bases to trimming and J lost 7 bases, with 17 bases between them. This CDR3 is built from 15 residues. Germline CDR1 MDHEN, CDR2 SYDVKM. Full variable domain (missing parts from reference TRBV28 and TRBJ1-6): DVKVTQSSRYLVKRTGEKVFLECVQDMDHENMFWYRQDPGLGLRLIYFSYDVKMKEKGDIPEGYSVSREKKERFSLILESASTNQTSMYLCASTGGGVANSPLHFGNGTRLTVT.

This clone was found a few times. The chain is built from TRBV6-5 and TRBJ1-2, with D perhaps matching TRBD1 (6 bases). Trimming took 7 bases from V and 4 from J, leaving 13 bases between them. The V gene's germline CDR1 is MNHEY and CDR2 SVGAGI. The CDR3 is made up of 13 amino acids. The CDR3 DNA is TGTGCCAGCAATCCCGGGGGGCCCTATGGCTACACCTTC. Translated: CASNPGGPYGYTF.

V usage is TRBV3-1 (or the pseudogene TRBV3-2) and J usage is TRBJ2-5; TRBD2 is a possible D gene (6 bases). CDR3 length: 16 residues. CDR1 LGHDT and CDR2 YNNKEL come from the germline V gene (reference sequence). V was cut by 1 base and J by 4 bases, with 16 bases left in between. The DNA for the CDR3 is TGTGCCAGCAGCCAAGTGGCCGGGAGAGGACCAGAGACCCAGTACTTC. Encoded protein: CASSQVAGRGPETQYF.

The count of this clone is one. V is TRBV4-1 and J is TRBJ1-6; tentatively, D is TRBD1 (6 bases). This CDR3 has 18 residues. V was cut by 4 bases and J by 8 bases, with 24 bases left in between. Looked up from germline, CDR1 is MGHRA and CDR2 is YSYEKL. The DNA of the CDR3 is TGCGCCAGCAGCCCAGACCAGGGGTCTATACCGAGGGATTCACCCCTCCACTTT. The encoded protein is CASSPDQGSIPRDSPLHF.

This chain links TRBV6-6 with TRBJ2-1; D call uncertain. Germline V gives CDR1 MNHNY, CDR2 SVGAGI (reference sequence). Trimming cost V 5 bases and J 10 bases, with 12 bases left between them. The CDR3 sequence is 12 residues long. The CDR3 bases are TGTGCCAGCAGTAATAGAATTCTAGAGCAGTTCTTC. Its protein product is CASSNRILEQFF.

V gene TRBV5-6 combines with J gene TRBJ1-6, with D uncertain. CDR1 and CDR2 (germline): SGHDT, YYEEEE. V gave up 4 bases and J gave up 9 bases, with 11 bases separating them. CDR3 length: 13 amino acids. CDR3 sequence (DNA): TGTGCCAGCAGCCGGGAGCAAAGTTCACCCCTCCACTTT. Its translation is CASSREQSSPLHF.

The chain uses TRBV30 and TRBJ1-3, with TRBD1 identical over 9 bases. The V segment lost 4 bases and the J segment 8 bases; nucleotides outside the gene matches: 6. The CDR3 is made up of 13 amino acids. CDR1 and CDR2 from the germline V gene are GTSNPN and SVGIG (reference sequence). Written as DNA, the CDR3 is TGTGCCTGGAACGGACAGGGGTCGGACACCATATATTTT. Residues: CAWNGQGSDTIYF.

The chain uses TRBV20-1 and TRBJ2-7; D possibly corresponds to TRBD1 (5 bases). The CDR3 length is 13 residues. V shed 3 bases and J shed 6 bases, with 15 bases lying between them. CDR1 is DFQATT and CDR2 is SNEGSKA in the germline V gene (reference sequence). The CDR3 sequence: CSASPREWREQYF. The CDR3 region has the DNA TGCAGTGCTAGTCCCAGGGAATGGCGCGAGCAGTACTTC.

The count of this clone is one. V is TRBV10-1 and J is TRBJ2-3; D not resolved. CDR3 size: 17 residues. Looked up from germline, CDR1 is WNHNN and CDR2 is SYGVQD (reference sequence). The V end was cut by 6 bases, the J end by 5 bases, with 24 bases between. CDR3 bases: TGCGCCAGCAGATCCCCACCTCCCGAGCTCGGTGAAGATACGCAGTATTTT. Translating it yields CASRSPPPELGEDTQYF.

The DNA for the CDR3 is TGCGCCAGCAGCTTGGATCACAGTGAAAAACTGTTTTTT. Translating gives CASSLDHSEKLFF. The chain has TRBV5-1 and TRBJ1-4; D not certain. The CDR3 loop spans 13 amino acids. V was shortened by 0 bases and J by 7 bases, with 7 bases between the two germline ends. CDR1 SGHRS and CDR2 YFSETQ come from the germline V gene.

The chain uses TRBV27 and TRBJ2-1; a possible D gene is TRBD1 (7 bases). V gave up 5 bases and J gave up 10 bases, with 21 bases separating them. The CDR3 has 15 amino acids. Per germline, CDR1 MNHEY and CDR2 SMNVEV (reference sequence). In DNA form, the CDR3 reads TGTGCCAGCAGTGGAGGGGGCTCGAAACCGGGCGAGCAGTTCTTC. This gives the protein CASSGGGSKPGEQFF.

The rearrangement joins TRBV11-2 to TRBJ1-1; D remains unclear. CDR1 SGHAT and CDR2 FQNNGV come from the germline V gene. V shed 5 bases and J shed 2 bases, with 15 bases lying between them. The CDR3 runs 15 residues. CDR3 nucleotide sequence: TGTGCCAGCAGCCCAACCTGGCCAGGAAACACTGAAGCTTTCTTT. It specifies CASSPTWPGNTEAFF.

This clone showed up just once. The V and J genes are TRBV19 and TRBJ1-5; TRBD1 aligns across 9 bases. This CDR3 comprises 16 residues. Germline CDR1 reads LNHDA; CDR2 reads SQIVND (reference sequence). V lost 2 bases and J lost 3; bases outside the gene matches: 5. DNA for the CDR3: TGTGCCAGTAGTATAATACAGGGGGCGGACAATCAGCCCCAGCATTTT. Translation: CASSIIQGADNQPQHF.

This clone was seen a few times. The chain joins TRBV4-2 to TRBJ2-2; the match to TRBD2 covers 13 bases. This CDR3 region has 15 residues. Trimming at V came to 3 bases and at J to 5 bases, leaving 0 bases not matched to a gene. Germline V gives CDR1 LGHNA, CDR2 YNFKEQ. CDR3 protein: CASSQGLAGTGELFF. The CDR3 nucleotides are TGTGCCAGCAGCCAGGGACTAGCGGGAACCGGGGAGCTGTTTTTT.

Concerning this clone itself: Distinct nucleotide sequences in the sample also encode this CDR3. V usage is TRBV5-1 and J usage is TRBJ1-2; possible D gene TRBD1, 5 bases. Trimming cost V 1 base and J 8 bases, with 9 bases left between them. Germline values: CDR1 SGHRS, CDR2 YFSETQ. The CDR3 covers 12 residues. This CDR3 reads CASSLPGDGYTF. The CDR3 region has the DNA TGCGCCAGCAGCTTGCCGGGGGACGGCTACACCTTC.

The chain employs TRBV7-3 and TRBJ2-3, with no clear D. The CDR3 contains 17 residues. Germline assignment: CDR1 SGHTA and CDR2 FQGTGA. Trimming took 1 base from V and 3 from J, leaving 17 bases between them. The DNA of the CDR3 is TGTGCCAGCAGCTTAAAGAGCACGCCGTCTCCGACAGATACGCAGTATTTT. Its protein is CASSLKSTPSPTDTQYF.

The chain joins TRBV24-1 to TRBJ1-6; unclear D gene. Per the germline V gene, CDR1 is KGHDR and CDR2 is SFDVKD. V gave up 5 bases and J gave up 4 bases, with 5 bases separating them. This CDR3 is built from 13 residues. This CDR3 is CATSAQYNSPLHF. CDR3 in DNA: TGTGCCACCAGTGCACAGTATAATTCACCCCTCCACTTT.

This rearrangement joins TRBV7-2 to TRBJ1-6, with unresolved D. CDR3 length: 12 residues. Looked up from germline, CDR1 is SGHTA and CDR2 is FQGNSA. Trimming cost V 1 base and J 11 bases, with 6 bases left between them. The CDR3 DNA reads as TGTGCCAGCAGCTTAGAGCCTACACCCCTCCACTTT. Residues: CASSLEPTPLHF.

The chain links TRBV7-2 to TRBJ2-1; D is perhaps TRBD2 (5 bases). Germline values: CDR1 SGHTA, CDR2 FQGNSA. CDR3 length: 15 residues. V was shortened by 5 bases and J by 0 bases, with 11 bases between the two germline ends. The CDR3 DNA reads as TGTGCCAGCAGCCTTAGCGTACACTCCTACAATGAGCAGTTCTTC. Encoded protein: CASSLSVHSYNEQFF.

The V and J genes are TRBV7-8 and TRBJ2-7; D unclear. Trimming took off 1 base at V and 6 bases at J, with 13 bases between the two ends. Per the germline V gene, CDR1 is SGHVS and CDR2 is FQNEAQ. The CDR3 has 14 amino acids. For the CDR3, the DNA is TGTGCCAGCAGCTTAGAGCCGGGTTCTTCCGAGCAGTACGTC. Translating gives CASSLEPGSSEQYV.

This sequence joins TRBV5-4 and TRBJ2-3, with a possible D match to TRBD2 (6 bases). CDR1 is SGHNT, CDR2 YYREEE, per germline (reference sequence). CDR3 size: 16 residues. The V end was cut by 1 base, the J end by 4 bases, with 16 bases between. The CDR3 is CASSLPGSRASDTQYF. The CDR3 DNA reads TGTGCCAGCAGCTTGCCCGGGAGTCGTGCGTCAGATACGCAGTATTTT.

CDR3 nucleotides: TGTGCCACCAGCGGGGACTGGGCGGGAGCGGGCAATGAGCAGTTCTTC. Translated, it gives CATSGDWAGAGNEQFF. This chain joins TRBV15 and TRBJ2-1; 7 bases map to TRBD2. The CDR3 is 16 residues long. Trimming removed 5 bases from V and 6 bases from J; junction bases left unmatched: 13. Germline V CDR1 and CDR2: LNHNV, YYDKDF (reference sequence).

This clone has only one observation. This chain joins TRBV5-6 and TRBJ1-1; D is unclear. The ends were cut back, 0 bases at V and 11 bases at J, with 11 bases in the middle. CDR3 size: 12 residues. In germline, CDR1 is SGHDT, CDR2 YYEEEE. The CDR3 sequence is CASSLALGMAFF. CDR3 nucleotide sequence: TGTGCCAGCAGCTTGGCCCTCGGGATGGCTTTCTTT.

The chain employs TRBV28 and TRBJ2-1; D possibly corresponds to TRBD2 (5 bases). Trimming removed 6 bases at V and 4 bases at J, with 16 bases between. CDR3 size: 15 residues. Germline CDR1 MDHEN, CDR2 SYDVKM. CDR3 sequence reads: CASRGVPSAYNEQFF. The CDR3 DNA reads TGTGCCAGCAGGGGAGTACCCTCGGCTTACAATGAGCAGTTCTTC.

The chain carries TRBV5-5 and TRBJ2-7, with D uncertain. CDR3 size: 14 residues. Germline V CDR1 and CDR2: SGHKS, YYEKEE (reference sequence). Trimming took off 1 base at V and 1 base at J, with 9 bases between the two ends. CDR3 amino acids: CASSLSVTSYEQYV. CDR3 sequence (DNA): TGTGCCAGCAGCTTGTCCGTGACTTCCTACGAGCAGTACGTC.

The chain is built from TRBV2 and TRBJ1-2; D not resolved. The CDR3 consists of 13 residues. The V end lost 2 bases, the J end lost 8 bases, and 12 bases lay between the germline ends. Looked up from germline, CDR1 is SNHLY and CDR2 is FYNNEI. Written as DNA, the CDR3 is TGTGCCAGCAGTGAAACCCCTTATGCGGGCTACACCTTC. Translation: CASSETPYAGYTF.

The rearrangement links TRBV6-1 to TRBJ1-5, with D uncertain. The CDR3 extends over 14 amino acids. Germline CDR1 is MNHNS and CDR2 is SASEGT. Trimming pared 2 bases from V and 6 bases from J, leaving 11 bases between. The CDR3 nucleotides read TGTGCCAGCAGTGAATTGGGGAGACGTCAGCCCCAGCATTTT. Its translation: CASSELGRRQPQHF.

The rearrangement joins TRBV6-6 to TRBJ1-6; 9 nucleotides line up with TRBD1. The CDR3 extends over 15 amino acids. The germline V gene encodes CDR1 MNHNY and CDR2 SVGAGI (reference sequence). V dropped 0 bases and J dropped 7; count of bases not matched to a gene: 1. The CDR3 loop is CASSYSGTGNSPLHF. In DNA form, the CDR3 reads TGTGCCAGCAGTTACTCCGGGACAGGGAATTCACCCCTCCACTTT.

J is TRBJ1-1 and V is TRBV10-3; a weak D match, TRBD1 (6 bases). V lost 11 bases to trimming and J lost 1 base, with 11 bases between them. The CDR3 spans 12 residues. Germline loops: CDR1 ENHRY, CDR2 SYGVKD. The CDR3 region is CAAGQRNTEAFF. The CDR3 nucleotides read TGTGCCGCAGGACAGCGGAACACTGAAGCTTTCTTT.

The V and J genes are TRBV5-5 and TRBJ2-3, with a weak D call TRBD2 (6 bases). V was shortened by 6 bases and J by 1 base, with 15 bases between the two germline ends. From germline, CDR1 is SGHKS and CDR2 YYEKEE (reference sequence). CDR3 length: 15 amino acids. The CDR3 nucleotides are TGTGCCAGCATCCCCCAATGGGGGGGCACAGATACGCAGTATTTT. It encodes CASIPQWGGTDTQYF.